The 14 T cell receptor beta chains in this list originate from one sample, sequenced in a study of T cells after yellow fever vaccination. TCRdb passed the 5' RACE reads through MiXCR, listing each CDR3 protein once. The sample consists of more than 95,000 distinct CDR3 sequences, roughly 7.9% of them appearing once. Source: CD4+ T cells sorted from PBMCs, taken roughly 45 days after the first yellow fever vaccination. All receptors derive from a man between 18 and 29 years old who received the YFV17D yellow fever vaccine.

This clonotype was found many times. The rearrangement uses TRBV30 and TRBJ1-5; no reliable D call. The CDR3 loop spans 10 amino acids. Germline V gene lookup returns CDR1 GTSNPN and CDR2 SVGIG (reference sequence). The V end lost 5 bases, the J end lost 11 bases, and 10 bases lay between the germline ends. As DNA, the CDR3 is TGTGCCTGGGTGGGGATATCCCAGCATTTT. Translating it yields CAWVGISQHF. Looking up the rest from reference TRBV30 and TRBJ1-5 gives the full variable domain: SQTIHQWPATLVQPVGSPLSLECTVEGTSNPNLYWYRQAAGRGLQLLFYSVGIGQISSEVPQNLSASRPQDRQFILSSKKLLLSDSGFYLCAWVGISQHFGDGTRLSIL.

The sample holds many counts of this clonotype. The V and J genes are TRBV20-1 and TRBJ2-3, with a possible D match to TRBD1 (6 bases). Per germline, CDR1 DFQATT and CDR2 SNEGSKA (reference sequence). V dropped 2 bases and J dropped 6 bases, with 18 bases sitting between them. The CDR3 consists of 15 residues. Here the CDR3 reads CSARRNQGKLDTQYF. CDR3 DNA: TGCAGTGCTAGAAGGAATCAGGGGAAGTTGGATACGCAGTATTTT.

This clonotype was observed at least ten times. This chain connects TRBV5-1 to TRBJ2-3; D unresolved. This CDR3 spans 12 amino acids. Trimming removed 2 bases from V and 6 bases from J, with 7 bases in between. Germline assignment: CDR1 SGHRS and CDR2 YFSETQ. CDR3 nucleotide sequence: TGCGCCAGCAGCTTTAATGAGGATACGCAGTATTTT. It is translated as CASSFNEDTQYF.

This clonotype was recorded at least ten times. The rearrangement links TRBV5-1 to TRBJ2-5, with 7 bases aligning to TRBD1. This CDR3 spans 15 amino acids. With V trimmed by 4 bases and J by 6 bases, 12 bases remained unmatched. Germline CDR1 is SGHRS and CDR2 is YFSETQ. This CDR3 reads CASSPPTGPLKTQYF. As DNA, the CDR3 is TGCGCCAGCAGCCCCCCGACAGGGCCCCTGAAGACCCAGTACTTC.

This clonotype has ten or more counts. The rearrangement uses TRBV7-3 and TRBJ2-3, with D possibly matching TRBD1 (5 bases). The V gene lost 1 base and the J gene lost 4 bases, with 15 bases spanning the gap. The CDR3 is 16 residues long. Germline loops: CDR1 SGHTA, CDR2 FQGTGA. CDR3 nucleotide sequence: TGTGCCAGCAGCTTAATCGGAAGGGGCTTCGCAGATACGCAGTATTTT. Its protein is CASSLIGRGFADTQYF.

This clonotype was seen ten or more times. The CDR3 DNA follows: TGTGCCACCAGTGACCGACAGGAGGGCAAGGATACGCAGTATTTT. Protein: CATSDRQEGKDTQYF. The V and J genes are TRBV24-1 and TRBJ2-3; D tentatively reads TRBD1 or TRBD2 (6 bases each). V lost 4 bases and J lost 6, with 16 bases in between. Per germline, CDR1 KGHDR and CDR2 SFDVKD. This CDR3 has 15 amino acids.

This clonotype was recorded at least ten times. This chain links TRBV18 with TRBJ2-5; D gene uncertain. The V gene's germline CDR1 is KGHSH and CDR2 LQKENI. Trimming stripped 3 bases from V and 4 bases from J, with 18 bases between. The CDR3 consists of 16 residues. The DNA of the CDR3 is TGTGCCAGCTCACCTACCTTAGAGGTCCAAAGAGAGACCCAGTACTTC. Its translation: CASSPTLEVQRETQYF. Full variable domain (rest looked up from reference TRBV18 and TRBJ2-5): NAGVMQNPRHLVRRRGQEARLRCSPMKGHSHVYWYRQLPEEGLKFMVYLQKENIIDESGMPKERFSAEFPKEGPSILRIQQVVRGDSAAYFCASSPTLEVQRETQYFGPGTRLLVL.

This clonotype was detected ten times or more. V gene TRBV7-2 combines with J gene TRBJ2-1; D not resolved. The germline gives CDR1 SGHTA, CDR2 FQGNSA. The CDR3 has 14 residues. The germline V and J ends were trimmed by 5 bases and 6 bases, with 14 bases remaining between them. This chain's CDR3 is CASSPQWGSNEQFF. The CDR3 DNA is TGTGCCAGCAGCCCCCAGTGGGGTAGCAATGAGCAGTTCTTC.

This clonotype has ten or more counts. This chain connects TRBV5-1 to TRBJ2-1; 9 nucleotides align to TRBD2. In germline, CDR1 is SGHRS, CDR2 YFSETQ. The trim removed 7 bases at V and 1 base at J, leaving 3 bases unmatched. This CDR3 region has 14 residues. CDR3: CASGGLASYNEQFF. The CDR3 DNA reads TGCGCCAGCGGTGGACTAGCGTCCTACAATGAGCAGTTCTTC.

Many counts were recorded for this clonotype. J is TRBJ2-7 and V is TRBV5-1, with D perhaps assigned TRBD1 or TRBD2 (5 bases each). From germline, CDR1 is SGHRS and CDR2 YFSETQ. V lost 5 bases and J lost 1, with 10 bases in between. This CDR3 is 13 amino acids long. The CDR3 here is CASRGDGSYEQYF. The CDR3 DNA follows: TGCGCCAGCAGGGGGGACGGATCCTACGAGCAGTACTTC.

This clonotype came up many times. The rearrangement joins TRBV20-1 to TRBJ2-1; 11 nucleotides line up with TRBD2. V lost 5 bases to trimming and J lost 7 bases; unmatched junction nucleotides: 7. Germline V CDR1 and CDR2: DFQATT, SNEGSKA (reference sequence). The CDR3 consists of 14 residues. CDR3 DNA: TGCAGTGCTCCCTCATGGACTAGCGGGAATGAGCAGTTCTTC. Its translation is CSAPSWTSGNEQFF.

The count of this clonotype is one. One base away lies a much larger clone, so this may be a sequencing read error. The rearrangement uses TRBV27 and TRBJ2-1; the D gene is possibly TRBD2 (6 bases). CDR3 size: 15 residues. Germline CDR1 is MNHEY and CDR2 is SMNVEV (reference sequence). CDR3 in DNA: TGTGTCAGCCGTGGGCTAGCGACTAGTGAAGTGGAGCAGTTCTTC. Amino acid sequence: CVSRGLATSEVEQFF.

This clonotype was counted many times. The V and J genes are TRBV12-3 or TRBV12-4 and TRBJ1-2; 7 bases align to TRBD1. This CDR3 comprises 13 residues. Unmatched junction bases numbered 4, after V lost 6 bases and J lost 3 bases. CDR3 nucleotides: TGTGCCAGCAGCGAGGGACAGCACTATGGCTACACCTTC. Amino acid sequence: CASSEGQHYGYTF.

This clonotype was found many times. The gene calls are TRBV12-3 or TRBV12-4 and TRBJ1-5; D is unresolved. The V and J ends lost 7 bases and 0 bases respectively, with 7 bases between them. The CDR3 extends over 13 amino acids. CDR3 DNA sequence: TGTGCCAGCACCCTGAATAGCAATCAGCCCCAGCATTTT. Translation gives CASTLNSNQPQHF.